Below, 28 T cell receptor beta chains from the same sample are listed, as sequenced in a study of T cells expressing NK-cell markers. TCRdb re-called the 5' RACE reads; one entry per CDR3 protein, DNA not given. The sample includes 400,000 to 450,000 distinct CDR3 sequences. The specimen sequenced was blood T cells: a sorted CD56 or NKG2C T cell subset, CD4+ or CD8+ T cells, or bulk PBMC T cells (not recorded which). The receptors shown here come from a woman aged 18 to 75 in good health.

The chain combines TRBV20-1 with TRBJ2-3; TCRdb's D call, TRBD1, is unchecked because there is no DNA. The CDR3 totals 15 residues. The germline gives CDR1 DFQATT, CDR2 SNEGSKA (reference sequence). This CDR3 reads CSARAGGGGTDTQYF.

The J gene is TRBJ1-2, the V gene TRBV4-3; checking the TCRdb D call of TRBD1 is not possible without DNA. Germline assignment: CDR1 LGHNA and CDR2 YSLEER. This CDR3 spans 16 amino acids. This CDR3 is CASSQASGQLSYGYTF.

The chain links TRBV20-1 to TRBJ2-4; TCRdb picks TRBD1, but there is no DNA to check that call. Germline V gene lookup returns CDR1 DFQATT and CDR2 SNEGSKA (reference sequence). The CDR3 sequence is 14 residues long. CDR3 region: CSATIPGQVNIQYF.

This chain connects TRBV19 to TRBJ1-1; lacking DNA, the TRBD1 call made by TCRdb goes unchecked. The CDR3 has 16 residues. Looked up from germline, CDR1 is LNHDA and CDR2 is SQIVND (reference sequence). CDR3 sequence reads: CASSFSLGQMNTEAFF.

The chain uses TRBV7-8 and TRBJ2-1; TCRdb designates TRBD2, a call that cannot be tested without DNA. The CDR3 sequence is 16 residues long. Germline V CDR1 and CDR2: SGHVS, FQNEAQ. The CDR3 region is CASSLPELDTYNEQFF.

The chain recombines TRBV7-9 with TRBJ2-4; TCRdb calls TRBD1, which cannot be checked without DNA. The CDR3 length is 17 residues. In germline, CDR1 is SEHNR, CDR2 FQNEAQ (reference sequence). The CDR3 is CASSLANRGVAKNIQYF.

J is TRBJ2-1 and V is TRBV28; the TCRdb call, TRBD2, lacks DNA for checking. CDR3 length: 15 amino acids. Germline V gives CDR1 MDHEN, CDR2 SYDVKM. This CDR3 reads CASSFGGRPPNEQFF.

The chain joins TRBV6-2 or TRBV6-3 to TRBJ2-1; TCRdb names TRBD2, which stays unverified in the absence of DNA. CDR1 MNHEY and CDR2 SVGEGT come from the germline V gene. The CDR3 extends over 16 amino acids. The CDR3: CASSQRTSGVLFKGFF.

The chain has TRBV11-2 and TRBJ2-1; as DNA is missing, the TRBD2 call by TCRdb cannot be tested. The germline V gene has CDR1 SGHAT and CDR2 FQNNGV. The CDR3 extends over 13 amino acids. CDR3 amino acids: CATLGLAYNEQFF.

CDR3: CASRPPQGMNTEAFF. V and J are TRBV6-1 and TRBJ1-1; TCRdb's D call, TRBD1, is unchecked because there is no DNA. The CDR3 is made up of 15 amino acids. From germline, CDR1 is MNHNS and CDR2 SASEGT.

The chain's CDR3 is CASSPPRAGSSGAFF. The chain carries TRBV28 and TRBJ1-1. The CDR3 sequence is 15 residues long. Per germline, CDR1 MDHEN and CDR2 SYDVKM.

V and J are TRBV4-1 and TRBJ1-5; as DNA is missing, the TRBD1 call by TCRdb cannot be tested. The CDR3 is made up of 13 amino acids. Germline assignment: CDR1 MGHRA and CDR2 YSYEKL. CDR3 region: CASSQGRYQPQHF.

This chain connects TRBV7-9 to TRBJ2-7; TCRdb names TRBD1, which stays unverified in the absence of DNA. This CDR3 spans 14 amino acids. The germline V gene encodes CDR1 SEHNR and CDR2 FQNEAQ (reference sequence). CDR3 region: CASSLGDRGYEQYF.

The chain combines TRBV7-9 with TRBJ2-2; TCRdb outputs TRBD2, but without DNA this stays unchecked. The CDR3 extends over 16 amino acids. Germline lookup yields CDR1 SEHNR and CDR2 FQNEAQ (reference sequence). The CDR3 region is CASGLSLAGNTGELFF.

CDR3 amino acids: CASSLGGSSYGYTF. The rearrangement joins TRBV12-3 or TRBV12-4 to TRBJ1-2; TCRdb proposes TRBD1, but this gene call is untestable without DNA. This CDR3 is 14 amino acids long.

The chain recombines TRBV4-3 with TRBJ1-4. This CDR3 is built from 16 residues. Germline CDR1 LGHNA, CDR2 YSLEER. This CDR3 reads CASSQEPAGMGEKLFF.

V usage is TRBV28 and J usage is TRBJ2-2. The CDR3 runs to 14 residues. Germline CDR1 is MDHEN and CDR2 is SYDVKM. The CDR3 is CASSETLQSGELFF.

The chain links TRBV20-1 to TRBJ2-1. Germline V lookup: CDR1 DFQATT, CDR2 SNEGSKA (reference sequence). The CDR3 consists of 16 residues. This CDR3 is CSARDARLDSYNEQFF.

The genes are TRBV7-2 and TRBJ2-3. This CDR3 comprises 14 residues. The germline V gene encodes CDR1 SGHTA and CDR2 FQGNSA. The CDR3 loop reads CASSFGVLTDTQYF. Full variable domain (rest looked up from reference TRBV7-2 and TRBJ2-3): GAGVSQSPSNKVTEKGKDVELRCDPISGHTALYWYRQSLGQGLEFLIYFQGNSAPDKSGLPSDRFSAERTGGSVSTLTIQRTQQEDSAVYLCASSFGVLTDTQYFGPGTRLTVL.

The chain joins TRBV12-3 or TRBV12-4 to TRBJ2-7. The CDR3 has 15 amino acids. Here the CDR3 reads CASTYQERRLAEQYF.

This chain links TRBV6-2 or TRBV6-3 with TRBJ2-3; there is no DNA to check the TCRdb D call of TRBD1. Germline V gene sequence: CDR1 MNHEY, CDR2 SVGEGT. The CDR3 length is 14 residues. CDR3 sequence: CASSYNGGADTQYF.

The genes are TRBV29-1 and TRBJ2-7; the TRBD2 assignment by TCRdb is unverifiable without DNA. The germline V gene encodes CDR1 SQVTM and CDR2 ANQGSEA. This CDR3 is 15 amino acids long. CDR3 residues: CSVRAGVVGSYEQYF.

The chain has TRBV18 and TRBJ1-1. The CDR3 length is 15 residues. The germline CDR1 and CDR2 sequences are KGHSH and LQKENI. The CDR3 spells CASSYFGQFNTEAFF.

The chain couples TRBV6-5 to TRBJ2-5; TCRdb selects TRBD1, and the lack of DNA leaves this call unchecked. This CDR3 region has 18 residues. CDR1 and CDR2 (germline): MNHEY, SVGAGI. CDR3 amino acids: CASSYRGGGRYNQETQYF.

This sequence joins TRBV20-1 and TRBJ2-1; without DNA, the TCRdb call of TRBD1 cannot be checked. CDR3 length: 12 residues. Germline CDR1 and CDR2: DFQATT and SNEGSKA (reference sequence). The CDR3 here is CSAPDRYNEQFF.

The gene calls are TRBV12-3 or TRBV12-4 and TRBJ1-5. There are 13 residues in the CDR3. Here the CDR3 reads CASSRTWSQPQHF.

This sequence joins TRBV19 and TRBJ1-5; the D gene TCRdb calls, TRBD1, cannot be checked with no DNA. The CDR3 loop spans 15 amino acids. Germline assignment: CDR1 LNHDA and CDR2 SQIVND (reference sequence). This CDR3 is CASSLTWAGGQPQHF.

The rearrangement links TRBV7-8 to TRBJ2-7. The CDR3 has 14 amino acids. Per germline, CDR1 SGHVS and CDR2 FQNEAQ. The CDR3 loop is CASSLPGTTYEQYF. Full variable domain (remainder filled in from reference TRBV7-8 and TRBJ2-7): GAGVSQSPRYKVAKRGQDVALRCDPISGHVSLFWYQQALGQGPEFLTYFQNEAQLDKSGLPSDRFFAERPEGSVSTLKIQRTQQEDSAVYLCASSLPGTTYEQYFGPGTRLTVT.